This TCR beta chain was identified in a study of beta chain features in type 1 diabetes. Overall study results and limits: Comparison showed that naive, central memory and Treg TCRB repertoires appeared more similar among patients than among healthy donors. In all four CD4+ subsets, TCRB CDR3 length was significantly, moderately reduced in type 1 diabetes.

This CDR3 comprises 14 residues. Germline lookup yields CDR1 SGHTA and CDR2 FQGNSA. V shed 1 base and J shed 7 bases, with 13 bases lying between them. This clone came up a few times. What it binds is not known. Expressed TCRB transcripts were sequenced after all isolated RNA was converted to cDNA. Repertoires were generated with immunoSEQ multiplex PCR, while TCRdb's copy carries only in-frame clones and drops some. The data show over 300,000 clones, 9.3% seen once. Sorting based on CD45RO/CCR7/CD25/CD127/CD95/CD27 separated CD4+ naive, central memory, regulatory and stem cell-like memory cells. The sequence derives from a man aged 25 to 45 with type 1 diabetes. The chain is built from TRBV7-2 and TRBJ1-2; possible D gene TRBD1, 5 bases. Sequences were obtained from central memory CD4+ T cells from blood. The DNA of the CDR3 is TGTGCCAGCAGCTTAGGGTTTGGAGGGGCTGGCTACACCTTC. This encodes CASSLGFGGAGYTF.